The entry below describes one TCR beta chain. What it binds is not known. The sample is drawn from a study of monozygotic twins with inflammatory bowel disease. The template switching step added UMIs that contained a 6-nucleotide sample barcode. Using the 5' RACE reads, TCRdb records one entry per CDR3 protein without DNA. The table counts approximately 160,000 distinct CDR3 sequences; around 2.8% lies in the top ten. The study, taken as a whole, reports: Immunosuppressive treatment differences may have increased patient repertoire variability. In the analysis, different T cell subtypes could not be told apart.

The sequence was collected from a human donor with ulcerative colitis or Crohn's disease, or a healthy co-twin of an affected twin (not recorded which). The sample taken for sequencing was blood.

CDR3 in amino acids: CASSQAGVRYNEQFF. The chain carries TRBV4-3 and TRBJ2-1; TCRdb lists TRBD1, though no DNA is available to test this call. The CDR3 is 15 residues long. Germline CDR1 is LGHNA and CDR2 is YSLEER.